This passage covers 26 T cell receptor beta chains from one sample sequenced in a study of T cells in Graves' hyperthyroidism and ophthalmopathy. TCR beta CDR3 regions were amplified from RNA transcripts. RT-PCR in the first round (using the HTBI primer set) targeted the TCR CDR3. TCRdb used MiXCR to reprocess the multiplex PCR reads, holding one entry per CDR3 protein. The repertoire holds a few hundred thousand distinct CDR3 sequences, about 16% seen once, with about 31% in the top ten. Sequenced input: blood. These receptors all come from a woman in her 30s with Graves' hyperthyroidism.

For this clonotype: This clone may be a read error of a much larger clone one base away. This chain links TRBV5-1 with TRBJ2-7, with no clear D. In germline, CDR1 is SGHRS, CDR2 YFSETQ. This CDR3 has 13 amino acids. The germline V and J ends were trimmed by 0 bases and 5 bases, with 9 bases remaining between them. The CDR3 is CASSLEGQNEQYF. CDR3 DNA: TGCGCCAGCAGCTTGGAGGGCCAGAACGAGCAGTACTTC. Based on the CDR3 plus reference TRBV5-1 and TRBJ2-7, the full variable domain is KAGVTQTPRYLIKTRGQQVTLSCSPISGHRSVSWYQQTPGQGLQFLFEYFSETQRNKGNFPGRFSGRQFSNSRSEMNVSTLELGDSALYLCASSLEGQNEQYFGPGTRLTVT.

This chain connects TRBV19 to TRBJ2-3; the D gene is possibly TRBD2 (5 bases). This CDR3 comprises 16 residues. Germline assignment: CDR1 LNHDA and CDR2 SQIVND (reference sequence). Trimming shortened V by 3 bases and J by 1 base, and 14 bases separated the two germline ends. The CDR3 loop is CASSIGLAPRTDTQYF. The CDR3, as DNA: TGTGCCAGTAGTATTGGCTTAGCGCCTCGCACAGATACGCAGTATTTT.

This clonotype appeared a few times. The chain employs TRBV5-6 and TRBJ2-1, with 12 bases that match TRBD1. The V gene's germline CDR1 is SGHDT and CDR2 YYEEEE. The CDR3 loop spans 15 amino acids. V was pared by 4 bases and J by 8 bases, with 7 bases of the junction left unmatched. The chain's CDR3 is CASSLGTGGLDEQFF. The CDR3 DNA reads TGTGCCAGCAGCCTCGGGACAGGGGGCTTGGATGAGCAGTTCTTC.

Only a few counts were recorded for this clonotype. The chain couples TRBV9 to TRBJ2-7, with D maybe TRBD2 (6 bases). Germline CDR1 is SGDLS and CDR2 is YYNGEE. The CDR3 is made up of 14 amino acids. Trimming removed 0 bases from V and 7 bases from J, with 14 bases in between. As DNA, the CDR3 is TGTGCCAGCAGCGTAGGTTCGGGAGCCGGGGAGCAGTACTTC. Protein: CASSVGSGAGEQYF.

At least ten counts were recorded for this clonotype. The chain recombines TRBV30 with TRBJ1-2; D remains ambiguous. This CDR3 has 14 amino acids. Trimming shortened V by 0 bases and J by 6 bases, and 14 bases separated the two germline ends. Germline assignment: CDR1 GTSNPN and CDR2 SVGIG (reference sequence). CDR3 loop: CAWSVHFLRDGYTF. The CDR3 nucleotides are TGTGCCTGGAGTGTACACTTCCTTAGGGATGGCTACACCTTC.

This clonotype was counted ten times or more. The rearrangement joins TRBV28 to TRBJ1-4, with TRBD1 matching 8 bases. Germline V gene lookup returns CDR1 MDHEN and CDR2 SYDVKM. This CDR3 has 15 amino acids. The V gene end was trimmed by 6 bases and the J gene end by 0 bases; junction bases not matched to a gene: 3. The CDR3 reads CASRGQGATNEKLFF. The DNA for the CDR3 is TGTGCCAGCAGAGGACAGGGAGCAACTAATGAAAAACTGTTTTTT.

In its sample, this clonotype was seen many times. The rearrangement links TRBV12-3 or TRBV12-4 to TRBJ2-5; the match to TRBD2 covers 12 bases. CDR3 length: 15 amino acids. After removal of 5 bases from V and 5 bases from J, the junction contained 6 bases not matched to a gene. The CDR3 DNA reads as TGTGCCAGCAGTCCGCGACTAGCGGGAGTGGAGACCCAGTACTTC. This sequence encodes CASSPRLAGVETQYF.

This clonotype was counted at least ten times. The chain recombines TRBV27 with TRBJ1-5; no clear D gene. Germline V gene data show CDR1 as MNHEY and CDR2 as SMNVEV (reference sequence). The germline V and J ends were trimmed by 3 bases and 1 base, with 7 bases remaining between them. This CDR3 region has 14 residues. In DNA form, the CDR3 reads TGTGCCAGCAGTTTCTCCGGGAGCAATCAGCCCCAGCATTTT. Its translation is CASSFSGSNQPQHF.

The V and J genes are TRBV5-1 and TRBJ2-1; D not certain. Between the trimmed V and J ends, which lost 1 base and 0 bases, there was a span of 8 bases. This CDR3 spans 15 amino acids. Germline V CDR1 and CDR2: SGHRS, YFSETQ. CDR3 amino acids: CASSLSLISYNEQFF. Written as DNA, the CDR3 is TGCGCCAGCAGCTTGTCTCTAATCTCCTACAATGAGCAGTTCTTC. The variable domain in full, with the rest retrieved from reference TRBV5-1 and TRBJ2-1, is KAGVTQTPRYLIKTRGQQVTLSCSPISGHRSVSWYQQTPGQGLQFLFEYFSETQRNKGNFPGRFSGRQFSNSRSEMNVSTLELGDSALYLCASSLSLISYNEQFFGPGTRLTVL.

The rearrangement joins TRBV24-1 to TRBJ2-7; TRBD1 agrees at 7 bases. With 3 bases clipped from V and 11 bases from J, the junction kept 3 bases outside the gene matches. Germline V lookup: CDR1 KGHDR, CDR2 SFDVKD. CDR3 length: 11 residues. This CDR3 is CATSDGTEEYF. CDR3 nucleotides: TGTGCCACCAGTGATGGGACAGAGGAGTACTTC.

This clonotype turned up a few times. This chain joins TRBV6-5 and TRBJ2-7; 8 positions match TRBD1. The V segment lost 2 bases and the J segment 1 base; nucleotides outside the gene matches: 1. CDR1 and CDR2 from the germline V gene are MNHEY and SVGAGI. The CDR3 contains 14 residues. For the CDR3, the DNA is TGTGCCAGCAGTTACCAGGGGGCTTCCTACGAGCAGTACTTC. It translates to CASSYQGASYEQYF.

This clonotype has a count of ten or more. The gene calls are TRBV20-1 and TRBJ2-1; D may be TRBD2 (5 bases). The V gene's germline CDR1 is DFQATT and CDR2 SNEGSKA (reference sequence). The CDR3 consists of 15 residues. Trimming removed 3 bases at V and 5 bases at J, with 17 bases between. CDR3 nucleotides: TGCAGTGCTAGCCGGGGATACTTAAACAACAATGAGCAGTTCTTC. Protein product: CSASRGYLNNNEQFF.

The chain joins TRBV9 to TRBJ2-6; D is undetermined. Germline V CDR1 and CDR2: SGDLS, YYNGEE. The CDR3 has 15 residues. The V end was cut by 0 bases, the J end by 2 bases, with 6 bases between. The CDR3 spells CASSVEGAGANVLTF. The DNA of the CDR3 is TGTGCCAGCAGCGTAGAGGGTGCTGGGGCCAACGTCCTGACTTTC.

The sample holds many counts of this clonotype. V usage is TRBV7-9 and J usage is TRBJ2-5; 7 bases map to TRBD2. Per germline, CDR1 SEHNR and CDR2 FQNEAQ (reference sequence). CDR3 size: 15 residues. With 3 bases clipped from V and 5 bases from J, the junction kept 9 bases outside the gene matches. CDR3 in DNA: TGTGCCAGCAGCTTCGGGCGGGAGAGTGGGGAGACCCAGTACTTC. It encodes CASSFGRESGETQYF.

The chain couples TRBV19 to TRBJ1-1; tentative D call: TRBD1 (6 bases). Between the trimmed V and J ends, which lost 4 bases and 3 bases, there was a span of 18 bases. There are 16 residues in the CDR3. From germline, CDR1 is LNHDA and CDR2 SQIVND (reference sequence). Here the CDR3 reads CASSTLTGLWDTEAFF. The CDR3 DNA is TGTGCCAGTAGTACTTTGACAGGCCTGTGGGACACTGAAGCTTTCTTT.

With regard to this clonotype: At one boundary the junction diverges from the germline segment, which might be a read error. The chain uses TRBV4-1 and TRBJ2-7; no firm D call. Germline V gives CDR1 MGHRA, CDR2 YSYEKL. This CDR3 comprises 15 residues. The CDR3 region is CASSQGMASTYEQHF. The CDR3 DNA follows: TGCGCCAGCAGCCAAGGTATGGCAAGTACCTACGAGCAGCACTTC.

The chain combines TRBV30 with TRBJ1-2; 7 bases are a match to TRBD1. In germline, CDR1 is GTSNPN, CDR2 SVGIG (reference sequence). CDR3 length: 14 residues. V lost 0 bases to trimming and J lost 3 bases; unmatched junction nucleotides: 4. The CDR3 DNA reads as TGTGCCTGGAGTGTACGAACAGGGGACTATGGCTACACCTTC. Amino acid sequence: CAWSVRTGDYGYTF.

This rearrangement joins TRBV29-1 to TRBJ2-5; the D gene is possibly TRBD1 (5 bases). Germline V gives CDR1 SQVTM, CDR2 ANQGSEA. The CDR3 is 15 residues long. Trimming left V 0 bases short and J 2 bases short, with 13 bases between. CDR3 sequence (DNA): TGCAGCGTTGAAGATTATTTGACAGAGCAAGAGACCCAGTACTTC. Protein product: CSVEDYLTEQETQYF.

This clonotype was picked up many times. This chain links TRBV30 with TRBJ2-7, with D uncertain. The germline V gene has CDR1 GTSNPN and CDR2 SVGIG (reference sequence). This CDR3 comprises 13 residues. The V gene lost 4 bases and the J gene lost 3 bases, with 13 bases spanning the gap. The CDR3 region has the DNA TGTGCCTGGAACCGACATAATAACTACGAGCAGTACTTC. This codes for CAWNRHNNYEQYF.

Concerning this clonotype: A much larger clone differs from this one at a single base, so this may be a read error. The rearrangement links TRBV4-2 to TRBJ1-5; D remains ambiguous. Per the germline V gene, CDR1 is LGHNA and CDR2 is YNFKEQ. CDR3 length: 13 residues. V gave up 1 base and J gave up 5 bases, with 6 bases separating them. This CDR3 is CASSQVRDQPQHF. The CDR3 region has the DNA TGTGCCAGCAGCCAAGTTCGGGATCAGCCCCAGCATTTT.

The chain is built from TRBV7-6 and TRBJ1-2; TRBD1 might be the D (5 bases). The V and J ends lost 5 bases and 8 bases respectively, with 12 bases between them. Per the germline V gene, CDR1 is SGHVS and CDR2 is FNYEAQ. The CDR3 runs to 12 residues. CDR3 in DNA: TGTGCCAGCAGCCTTGGGGAGGGGGGCTACACCTTC. Protein: CASSLGEGGYTF.

The sample holds many counts of this clonotype. The V gene is TRBV28, the J gene TRBJ2-1, with 12 nucleotides matching TRBD2. The CDR3 covers 17 residues. Germline V gives CDR1 MDHEN, CDR2 SYDVKM. J was trimmed by 0 bases and V by 5 bases; bases with no gene match: 5. The CDR3 bases are TGTGCCAGCAGTCGCCAGACTAGCGGGAGCTCCTACAATGAGCAGTTCTTC. This gives the protein CASSRQTSGSSYNEQFF.

This clonotype came up a few times. This rearrangement joins TRBV9 to TRBJ2-7; D perhaps matches TRBD2 (6 bases). CDR1 and CDR2 (germline): SGDLS, YYNGEE. V lost 4 bases and J lost 5, with 22 bases in between. The CDR3 length is 16 residues. CDR3 sequence: CASSKEGSGVVHEQYF. CDR3 sequence (DNA): TGTGCCAGCAGCAAAGAGGGGTCGGGAGTGGTCCACGAGCAGTACTTC.

This clonotype was found a few times. The V gene is TRBV6-1, the J gene TRBJ2-1; D might be TRBD1 (5 bases). The CDR3 is 17 residues long. V was trimmed by 4 bases and J by 0 bases, leaving 16 bases between them. Germline loops: CDR1 MNHNS, CDR2 SASEGT. This chain's CDR3 is CASSGTSGPYSYNEQFF. The CDR3 bases are TGTGCCAGCAGTGGAACCTCAGGGCCCTACTCCTACAATGAGCAGTTCTTC.

At least ten counts were recorded for this clonotype. The CDR3 nucleotides read TGCAGTGCTTACGATAGCGGGAGGGCCTTAAATGAGCAGTTCTTC. Encoded protein: CSAYDSGRALNEQFF. The chain employs TRBV20-1 and TRBJ2-1; TRBD2 matches at 11 bases. Trimming cost V 5 bases and J 7 bases; bases outside gene matches: 10. Germline loops: CDR1 DFQATT, CDR2 SNEGSKA (reference sequence). CDR3 length equals 15 residues.

This clonotype counts as medium-sized. This chain connects TRBV28 to TRBJ2-7; D remains ambiguous. Trimming removed 2 bases from V and 3 bases from J, with 20 bases in between. The CDR3 sequence is 17 residues long. Germline V lookup: CDR1 MDHEN, CDR2 SYDVKM. The CDR3 DNA follows: TGTGCCAGCAGTTTAGAGTTCTTGCCGGAACAGAACTACGAGCAGTACTTC. Translated, it gives CASSLEFLPEQNYEQYF.